Listed here are 9 T cell receptor beta chains from one sample, sequenced in a study of shared clonotypes between healthy human individuals. Assay: immunoSEQ multiplex PCR; the TCRdb copy retains only in-frame clones and omits some. The sample consists of approximately 100,000 clones, 68% of them appearing once. The sample comprised memory CD8+ T cells sorted from blood. Noted subset: CD45RO+ cells pooled with CCR7-negative TemRA cells. Receptors were obtained from a young woman in good health.

Sample share makes this clone medium-sized (0.01 to 0.1%). The identical CDR3 is also encoded by other nucleotide sequences in the sample. The chain joins TRBV27 to TRBJ2-7; no firm D call. The length of the CDR3 is 12 residues. Trimming removed 3 bases at V and 3 bases at J, with 6 bases between. CDR1 and CDR2 (germline): MNHEY, SMNVEV (reference sequence). As DNA, the CDR3 is TGTGCCAGCAGTTTGGGCGGCTACGAGCAGTACTTC. Amino acid sequence: CASSLGGYEQYF.

This clone has at least ten counts. The chain uses TRBV25-1 and TRBJ2-1; maybe TRBD1 (6 bases). V lost 0 bases, J lost 0 bases, and 12 bases lay in between. This CDR3 is 17 amino acids long. Germline-derived CDR1 and CDR2 are MGHDK and SYGVNS. CDR3 protein: CASSEYGQQSSYNEQFF. CDR3 DNA sequence: TGTGCCAGCAGTGAATACGGACAGCAAAGCTCCTACAATGAGCAGTTCTTC.

This chain joins TRBV21-1 and TRBJ1-4; TRBD1, the D gene given by the table, was not confirmed from the DNA. TRBV21-1 is a listed pseudogene. The CDR3 totals 19 residues. CDR3 residues: CASSKDGTGRRPTNEKLFF. The CDR3 DNA is TGTGCCAGCAGCAAAGATGGGACAGGGAGGCGCCCAACTAATGAAAAACTGTTTTTT.

With respect to this clone: Compared with germline, one end of the junction differs, possibly owing to a read error. The V gene is TRBV7-6, the J gene TRBJ2-3, with D possibly matching TRBD1 (6 bases). This CDR3 region has 10 residues. Germline values: CDR1 SGHVS, CDR2 FNYEAQ. CDR3 sequence (DNA): TGTGCCAGCAGCATAGGGACACTTTCTTTT. This sequence encodes CASSIGTLSF.

Regarding this clone: Other DNA sequences in the same sample also yield this CDR3. V and J are TRBV2 and TRBJ2-1, with D uncertain. CDR1 and CDR2 (germline): SNHLY, FYNNEI. The CDR3 is 15 amino acids. V gave up 2 bases and J gave up 0 bases, with 8 bases separating them. The DNA for the CDR3 is TGTGCCAGCAGTGAAAGTGGTAGCTCCTACAATGAGCAGTTCTTC. As protein: CASSESGSSYNEQFF.

This chain connects TRBV5-4 to TRBJ1-2; the match to TRBD1 covers 9 bases. Germline values: CDR1 SGHNT, CDR2 YYREEE (reference sequence). V was pared by 4 bases and J by 5 bases, with 0 bases of the junction left unmatched. This CDR3 has 12 residues. The CDR3 DNA reads TGTGCCAGCAGCGGGACAGGGTATGGCTACACCTTC. Translating it yields CASSGTGYGYTF.

This chain connects TRBV4-1 to TRBJ2-3; D unresolved. The CDR3 runs 15 residues. The V end lost 7 bases, the J end lost 7 bases, and 21 bases lay between the germline ends. Per the germline V gene, CDR1 is MGHRA and CDR2 is YSYEKL. The CDR3 sequence: CASNPLGRVGNTQYF. As DNA, the CDR3 is TGCGCCAGCAACCCCTTAGGTCGTGTGGGGAATACGCAGTATTTT.

This clone was recorded only once. The rearrangement links TRBV5-1 to TRBJ2-1, with D possibly TRBD1 on 5 matching bases. Germline values: CDR1 SGHRS, CDR2 YFSETQ. The V end was cut by 0 bases, the J end by 10 bases, with 11 bases between. The CDR3 is 13 residues long. The CDR3 bases are TGCGCCAGCAGCTTGGTGTTGGCAGGGGAGCAGTTCTTC. It codes for CASSLVLAGEQFF.

This clone was found a few times. The chain is built from TRBV6-6 and TRBJ1-2; TRBD1 might be the D (6 bases). Germline-derived CDR1 and CDR2 are MNHNY and SVGAGI (reference sequence). The V and J ends lost 6 bases and 0 bases respectively, with 8 bases between them. CDR3 length equals 13 residues. The CDR3 is CASSRTANYGYTF. The CDR3 DNA reads as TGTGCCAGCAGCCGGACAGCTAACTATGGCTACACCTTC.